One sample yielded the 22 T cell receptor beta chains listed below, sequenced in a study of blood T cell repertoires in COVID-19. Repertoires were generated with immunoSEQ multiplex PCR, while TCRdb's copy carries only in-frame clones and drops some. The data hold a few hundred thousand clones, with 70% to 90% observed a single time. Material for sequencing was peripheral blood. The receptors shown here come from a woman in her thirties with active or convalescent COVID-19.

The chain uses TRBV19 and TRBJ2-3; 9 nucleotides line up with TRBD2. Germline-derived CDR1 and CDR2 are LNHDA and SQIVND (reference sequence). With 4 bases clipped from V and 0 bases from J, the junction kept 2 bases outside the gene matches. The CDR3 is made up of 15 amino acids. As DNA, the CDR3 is TGTGCCAGTAGTAACCTAGCGGGGAGCACAGATACGCAGTATTTT. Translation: CASSNLAGSTDTQYF.

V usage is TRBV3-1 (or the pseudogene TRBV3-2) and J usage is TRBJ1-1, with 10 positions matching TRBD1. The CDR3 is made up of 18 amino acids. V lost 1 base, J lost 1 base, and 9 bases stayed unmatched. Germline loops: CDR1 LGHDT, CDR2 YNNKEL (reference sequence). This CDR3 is CASSQGTGGVGRNTEAFF. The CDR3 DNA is TGTGCCAGCAGCCAAGGGACAGGGGGGGTAGGGAGGAACACTGAAGCTTTCTTT.

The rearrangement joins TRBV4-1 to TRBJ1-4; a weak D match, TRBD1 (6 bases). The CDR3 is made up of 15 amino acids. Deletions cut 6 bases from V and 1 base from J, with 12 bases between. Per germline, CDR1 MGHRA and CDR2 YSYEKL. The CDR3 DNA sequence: TGCGCCAGCAGACCTCACAGGGTAACTAATGAAAAACTGTTTTTT. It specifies CASRPHRVTNEKLFF.

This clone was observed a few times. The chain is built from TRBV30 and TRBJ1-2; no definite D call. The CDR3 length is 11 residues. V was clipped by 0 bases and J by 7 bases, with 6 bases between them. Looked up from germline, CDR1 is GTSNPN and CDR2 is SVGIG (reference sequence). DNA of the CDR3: TGTGCCTGGAGTGTAAGCGTTGGCTACACCTTC. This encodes CAWSVSVGYTF.

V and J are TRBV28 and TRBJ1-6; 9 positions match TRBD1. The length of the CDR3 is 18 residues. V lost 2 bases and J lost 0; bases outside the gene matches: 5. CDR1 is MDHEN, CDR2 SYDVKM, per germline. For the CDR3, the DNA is TGTGCCAGCAGTTTAGGGACAGGGAGATACTCCTATAATTCACCCCTCCACTTT. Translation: CASSLGTGRYSYNSPLHF.

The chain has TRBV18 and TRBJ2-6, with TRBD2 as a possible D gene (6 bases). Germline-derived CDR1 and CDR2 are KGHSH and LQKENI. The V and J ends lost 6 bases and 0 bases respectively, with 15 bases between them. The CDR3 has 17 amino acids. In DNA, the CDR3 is TGTGCCAGCTCCGGCGGGGTACTCTCCTCTGGGGCCAACGTCCTGACTTTC. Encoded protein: CASSGGVLSSGANVLTF.

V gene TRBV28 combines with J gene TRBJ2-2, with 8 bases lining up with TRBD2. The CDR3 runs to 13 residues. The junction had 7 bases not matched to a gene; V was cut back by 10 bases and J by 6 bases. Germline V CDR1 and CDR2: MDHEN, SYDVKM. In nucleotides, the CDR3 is TGTGCCACCCTCCGGGGGGGCGCCGGGGAGCTGTTTTTT. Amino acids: CATLRGGAGELFF. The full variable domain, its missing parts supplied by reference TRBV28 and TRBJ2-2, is DVKVTQSSRYLVKRTGEKVFLECVQDMDHENMFWYRQDPGLGLRLIYFSYDVKMKEKGDIPEGYSVSREKKERFSLILESASTNQTSMYLCATLRGGAGELFFGEGSRLTVL.

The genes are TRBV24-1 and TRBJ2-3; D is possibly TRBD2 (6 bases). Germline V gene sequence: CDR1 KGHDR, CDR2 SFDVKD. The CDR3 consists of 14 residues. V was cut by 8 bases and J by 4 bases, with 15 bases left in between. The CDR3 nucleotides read TGTGCCACCACCCCCCCGGGGGAACCAGATACGCAGTATTTT. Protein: CATTPPGEPDTQYF.

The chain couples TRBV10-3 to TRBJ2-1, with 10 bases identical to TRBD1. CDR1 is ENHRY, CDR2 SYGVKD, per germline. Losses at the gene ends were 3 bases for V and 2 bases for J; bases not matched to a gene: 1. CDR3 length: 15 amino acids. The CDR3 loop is CAISEGQGAYNEQFF. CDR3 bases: TGTGCCATCAGTGAAGGACAGGGGGCCTACAATGAGCAGTTCTTC.

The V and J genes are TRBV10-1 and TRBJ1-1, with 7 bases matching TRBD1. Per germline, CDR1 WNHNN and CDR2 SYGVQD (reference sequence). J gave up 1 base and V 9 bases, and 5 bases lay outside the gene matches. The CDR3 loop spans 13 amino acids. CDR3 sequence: CASGTDRNTEAFF. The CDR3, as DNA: TGCGCCAGTGGGACAGACCGGAACACTGAAGCTTTCTTT.

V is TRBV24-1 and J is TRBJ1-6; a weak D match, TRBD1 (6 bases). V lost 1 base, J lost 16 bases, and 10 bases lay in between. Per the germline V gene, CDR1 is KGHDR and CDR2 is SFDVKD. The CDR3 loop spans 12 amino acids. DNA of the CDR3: TGTGCCACCAGTGATTTTCGGGGGGCACTCCACTTT. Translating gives CATSDFRGALHF.

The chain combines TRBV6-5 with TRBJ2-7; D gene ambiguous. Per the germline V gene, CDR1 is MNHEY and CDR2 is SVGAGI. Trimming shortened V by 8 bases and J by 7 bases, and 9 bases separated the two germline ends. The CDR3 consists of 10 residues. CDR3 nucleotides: TGTGCCAGCGGCAAGATTGAGCAGTACTTC. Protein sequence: CASGKIEQYF.

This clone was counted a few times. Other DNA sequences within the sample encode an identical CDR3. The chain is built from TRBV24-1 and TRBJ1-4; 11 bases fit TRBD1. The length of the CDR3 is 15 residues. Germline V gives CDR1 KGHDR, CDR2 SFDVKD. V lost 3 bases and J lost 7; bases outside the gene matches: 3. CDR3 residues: CATSDPGQGGEKLFF. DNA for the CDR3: TGTGCCACCAGTGATCCGGGACAGGGGGGTGAAAAACTGTTTTTT.

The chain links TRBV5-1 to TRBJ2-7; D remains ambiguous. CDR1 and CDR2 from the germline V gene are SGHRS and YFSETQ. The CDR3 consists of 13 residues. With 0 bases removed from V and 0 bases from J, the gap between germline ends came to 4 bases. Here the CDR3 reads CASSLGSSYEQYF. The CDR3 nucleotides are TGCGCCAGCAGCTTGGGCAGCTCCTACGAGCAGTACTTC.

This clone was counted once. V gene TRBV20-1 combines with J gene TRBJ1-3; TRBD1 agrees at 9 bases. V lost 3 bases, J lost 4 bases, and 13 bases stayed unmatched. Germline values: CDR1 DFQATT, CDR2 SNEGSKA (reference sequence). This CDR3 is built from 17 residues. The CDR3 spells CSASAPGQGIRGNTIYF. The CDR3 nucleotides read TGCAGTGCTAGTGCTCCGGGACAGGGAATAAGAGGAAACACCATATATTTT.

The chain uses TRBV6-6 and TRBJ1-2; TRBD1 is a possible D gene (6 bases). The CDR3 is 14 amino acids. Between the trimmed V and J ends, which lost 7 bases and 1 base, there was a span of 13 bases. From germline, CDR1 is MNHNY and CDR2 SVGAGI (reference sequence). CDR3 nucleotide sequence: TGTGCCAGCATTGGGGGGGCAAATAACTATGGCTACACCTTC. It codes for CASIGGANNYGYTF.

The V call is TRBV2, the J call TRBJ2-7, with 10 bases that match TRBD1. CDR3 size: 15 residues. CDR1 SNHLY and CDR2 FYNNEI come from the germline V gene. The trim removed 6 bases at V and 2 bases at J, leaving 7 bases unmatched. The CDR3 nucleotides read TGTGCCAGCAGCCTTGGGACAGGGGCGGCCTACGAGCAGTACTTC. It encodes CASSLGTGAAYEQYF.

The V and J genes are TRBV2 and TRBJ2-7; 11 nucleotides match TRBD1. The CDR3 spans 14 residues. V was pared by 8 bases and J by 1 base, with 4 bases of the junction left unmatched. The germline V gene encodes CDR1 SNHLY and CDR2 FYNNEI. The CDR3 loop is CASVGQGVSYEQYF. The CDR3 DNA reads TGTGCCAGCGTGGGACAGGGGGTTTCCTACGAGCAGTACTTC.

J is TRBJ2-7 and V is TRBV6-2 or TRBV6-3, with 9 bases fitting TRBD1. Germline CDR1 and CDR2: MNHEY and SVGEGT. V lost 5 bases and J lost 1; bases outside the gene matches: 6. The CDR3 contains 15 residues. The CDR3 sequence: CASSATGGASYEQYF. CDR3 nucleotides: TGTGCCAGCAGTGCAACAGGGGGCGCGTCCTACGAGCAGTACTTC.

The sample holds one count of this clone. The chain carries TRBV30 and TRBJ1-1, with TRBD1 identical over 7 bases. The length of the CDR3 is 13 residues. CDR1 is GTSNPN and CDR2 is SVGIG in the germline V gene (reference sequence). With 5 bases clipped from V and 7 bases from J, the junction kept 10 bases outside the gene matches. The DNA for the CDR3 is TGTGCCTGGTCCCCCGGACAGGCAGGTGAAGCTTTCTTT. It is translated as CAWSPGQAGEAFF.

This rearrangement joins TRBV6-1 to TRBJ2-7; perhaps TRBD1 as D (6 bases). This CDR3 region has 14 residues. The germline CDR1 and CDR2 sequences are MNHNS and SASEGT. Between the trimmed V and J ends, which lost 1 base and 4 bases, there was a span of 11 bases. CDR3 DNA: TGTGCCAGCAGTGAAGGGGGGCGCGGGTACGAGCAGTACTTC. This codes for CASSEGGRGYEQYF.

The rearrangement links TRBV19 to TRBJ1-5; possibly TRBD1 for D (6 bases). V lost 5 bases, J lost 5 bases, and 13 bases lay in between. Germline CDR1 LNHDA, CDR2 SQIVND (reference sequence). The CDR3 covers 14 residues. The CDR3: CASSVQGNDQPQHF. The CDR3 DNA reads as TGTGCCAGTAGTGTACAGGGAAATGATCAGCCCCAGCATTTT.